These 3 T cell receptor beta chains came from one sample sequenced in a study of human T cells and chemical hapten exposure. TCRdb redid the calling of the RACE reads with MiXCR, one entry per CDR3 protein. The sample has about 70,000 distinct CDR3 sequences, approximately 10% seen once. Specified time point: pre-sensitization, week 0. Regarding treatment: therapeutic diphenylcyclopropenone sensitization with weekly scalp DPC. Source: whole blood, taken in connection with sensitization to the hapten diphenylcyclopropenone (DPC). These receptors were taken from a woman in her 50s with alopecia areata. Some clones in this sample may be carry-over from other donors' samples.

Remarks on this clonotype: Just one base apart from a much larger clone, this may be a read error. This chain uses TRBV3-1 with TRBJ2-5; no clear D gene. CDR3 length: 14 amino acids. Germline V gene lookup returns CDR1 LGHDT and CDR2 YNNKEL (reference sequence). The CDR3 here is CASSRRQNQEAQYF. DNA of the CDR3: TGTGCCAGCAGCCGCCGACAAAACCAAGAGGCCCAGTACTTC.

The J gene is TRBJ2-4, the V gene TRBV5-6, with a tentative D call TRBD1 (6 bases). Germline V gene sequence: CDR1 SGHDT, CDR2 YYEEEE. The CDR3 has 16 residues. V lost 0 bases to trimming and J lost 8 bases, with 18 bases between them. CDR3 protein: CASSLGPPRGSDIQYF. DNA of the CDR3: TGTGCCAGCAGCTTGGGCCCCCCCAGGGGATCTGACATTCAGTACTTC.

As regards this clonotype: One end of the junction does not line up with germline, which may come from a read error. The chain's CDR3 is CAIALLPYDQYF. The CDR3 DNA reads TGTGCCATAGCGTTACTTCCCTACGACCAGTACTTC. V gene TRBV10-3 combines with J gene TRBJ2-7; D uncertain. CDR3 length: 12 residues. Germline lookup yields CDR1 ENHRY and CDR2 SYGVKD.